This TCR beta chain was found in a study of blood T cell repertoires in COVID-19. Study information: Sources were T cells, B-cell-depleted T cells, or PBMCs; the material itself was cDNA or gDNA.

Under the authors' procedure: Estimation of nucleated cell counts relied on the amplification of reference gene primers. The method was immunoSEQ multiplex PCR; TCRdb's version includes in-frame clones alone and lacks a portion of them. The D gene and trimming were derived from the DNA, and the V and J assignments and clone size from that table. The table records 120,000 or so clones, under 80% of them present only once. Germline CDR1 reads LGHDT; CDR2 reads YNNKEL (reference sequence). The CDR3 length is 15 residues. Trimming left V 0 bases short and J 7 bases short, with 10 bases between. This TCR came from a man between 65 and 85 years old with acute or convalescent COVID-19. Sequencing was performed on peripheral blood. This rearrangement joins TRBV3-1 (or the pseudogene TRBV3-2) to TRBJ1-6; D perhaps matches TRBD1 (5 bases). The CDR3 region is CASSQDGGGNSPLHF. CDR3 DNA: TGTGCCAGCAGCCAAGATGGGGGGGGAAATTCACCCCTCCACTTT.